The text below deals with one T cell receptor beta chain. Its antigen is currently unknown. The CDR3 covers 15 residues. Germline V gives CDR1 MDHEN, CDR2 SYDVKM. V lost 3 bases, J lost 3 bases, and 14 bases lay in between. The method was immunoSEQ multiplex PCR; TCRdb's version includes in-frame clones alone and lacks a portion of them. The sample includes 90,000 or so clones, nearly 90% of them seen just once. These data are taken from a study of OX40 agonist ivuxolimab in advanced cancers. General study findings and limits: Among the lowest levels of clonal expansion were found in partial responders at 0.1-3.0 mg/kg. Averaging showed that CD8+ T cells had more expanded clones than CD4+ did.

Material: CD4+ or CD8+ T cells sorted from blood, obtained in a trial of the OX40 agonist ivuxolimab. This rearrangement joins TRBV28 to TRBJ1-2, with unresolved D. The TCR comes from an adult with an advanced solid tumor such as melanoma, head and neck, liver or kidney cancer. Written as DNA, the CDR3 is TGTGCCAGCAGTTTGGGCGGGTCCGCAGACTATGGCTACACCTTC. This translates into CASSLGGSADYGYTF.